Each of the 24 T cell receptor beta chains below was sequenced from the same sample in a study of glioma-infiltrating T cells after dendritic cell vaccination. The time point denotes: after dendritic cell vaccination, including at tumor progression/relapse. Profiled with immunoSEQ multiplex PCR; TCRdb holds only in-frame clones, not every one. The data hold over 80,000 clones, with approximately 75% observed a single time. The input for sequencing was blood, taken after dendritic cell vaccination. The receptor source for this set is a human donor with glioblastoma.

Many counts were recorded for this clone. The chain combines TRBV6-1 with TRBJ1-2, with 7 bases lining up with TRBD1. The CDR3 is 14 amino acids. From germline, CDR1 is MNHNS and CDR2 SASEGT. V shed 5 bases and J 8 bases; nucleotides not matched to a gene: 11. The CDR3 bases are TGTGCCAGCAGTAAAAATGGGCAGGGGGGCGGCTACACCTTC. This translates into CASSKNGQGGGYTF.

CDR3 in amino acids: CASSRSDFPYNEQFF. CDR3 coding DNA: TGTGCCAGCAGCAGAAGCGATTTCCCCTACAATGAGCAGTTCTTC. The J gene is TRBJ2-1, the V gene TRBV6-1; D remains ambiguous. The germline gives CDR1 MNHNS, CDR2 SASEGT. V lost 6 bases, J lost 2 bases, and 14 bases lay in between. The CDR3 is made up of 15 amino acids.

V and J are TRBV27 and TRBJ2-5; D call uncertain. The J call may be wrong; the DNA end is better matched by TRBJ2-7. Germline CDR1 and CDR2: MNHEY and SMNVEV (reference sequence). The CDR3 spans 16 residues. The CDR3 sequence is CASSSQTSYPWYEQYF. The DNA for the CDR3 is TGTGCCAGCAGTTCCCAGACATCCTACCCCTGGTACGAGCAGTACTTC.

This chain uses TRBV2 with TRBJ1-5; D gene uncertain. This CDR3 is 14 amino acids long. Per germline, CDR1 SNHLY and CDR2 FYNNEI. Trimming removed 3 bases at V and 0 bases at J, with 6 bases between. CDR3 in DNA: TGTGCCAGCAGTGACGGGAATAGCAATCAGCCCCAGCATTTT. Its protein product is CASSDGNSNQPQHF. Using reference TRBV2 and TRBJ1-5 for the parts outside the CDR3, the full variable domain is EPEVTQTPSHQVTQMGQEVILRCVPISNHLYFYWYRQILGQKVEFLVSFYNNEISEKSEIFDDQFSVERPDGSNFTLKIRSTKLEDSAMYFCASSDGNSNQPQHFGDGTRLSIL.

The DNA for the CDR3 is TGTGCCAGCAGGGAGGACGAGGCTTTCTTT. Protein product: CASREDEAFF. The rearrangement uses TRBV6-1 and TRBJ1-1; the D is unclear. Trimming removed 6 bases at V and 11 bases at J, with 10 bases between. In germline, CDR1 is MNHNS, CDR2 SASEGT. The CDR3 runs to 10 residues.

This chain connects TRBV5-1 to TRBJ1-5; 8 positions match TRBD1. This CDR3 region has 16 residues. Germline V gene lookup returns CDR1 SGHRS and CDR2 YFSETQ. With V trimmed by 0 bases and J by 5 bases, 7 bases remained unmatched. The DNA of the CDR3 is TGCGCCAGCAGCTTGGGAATCTCAGGGGGCGATCAGCCCCAGCATTTT. Encoded protein: CASSLGISGGDQPQHF.

This chain joins TRBV6-5 and TRBJ2-3; possibly TRBD2 for D (6 bases). V was clipped by 2 bases and J by 2 bases, with 14 bases between them. This CDR3 is built from 16 residues. Germline lookup yields CDR1 MNHEY and CDR2 SVGAGI. The CDR3 spells CASSYRTSPFTDTQYF. For the CDR3, the DNA is TGTGCCAGCAGTTACCGCACTAGCCCGTTCACAGATACGCAGTATTTT.

This clone has just a few counts. V and J are TRBV6-1 and TRBJ2-1, with D perhaps TRBD1 (5 bases). Germline assignment: CDR1 MNHNS and CDR2 SASEGT. This CDR3 has 14 residues. The ends were cut back, 6 bases at V and 5 bases at J, with 14 bases in the middle. The CDR3 bases are TGTGCCAGCAGCATGCTGACAGCCAACAATGAGCAGTTCTTC. It codes for CASSMLTANNEQFF.

This chain connects TRBV18 to TRBJ1-2; possibly TRBD1 for D (5 bases). Trimming cost V 3 bases and J 7 bases, with 12 bases left between them. There are 13 residues in the CDR3. CDR1 is KGHSH and CDR2 is LQKENI in the germline V gene. The CDR3 reads CASSPWEGPGYTF. The CDR3 nucleotides read TGTGCCAGCTCACCTTGGGAGGGACCTGGCTACACCTTC.

Here the CDR3 reads CATLDPPADTQYF. CDR3 in DNA: TGTGCCACCCTAGACCCACCCGCAGATACGCAGTATTTT. The V and J genes are TRBV2 and TRBJ2-3; no clear D gene. The V end lost 10 bases, the J end lost 4 bases, and 15 bases lay between the germline ends. Germline CDR1 is SNHLY and CDR2 is FYNNEI. This CDR3 is built from 13 residues.

This chain uses TRBV7-8 with TRBJ2-5; 7 bases are shared with TRBD2. Per germline, CDR1 SGHVS and CDR2 FQNEAQ. The CDR3 has 14 amino acids. After removal of 1 base from V and 4 bases from J, the junction contained 3 bases not matched to a gene. The CDR3 loop is CASSLEIAGETQYF. CDR3 DNA: TGTGCCAGCAGCTTAGAGATAGCGGGAGAGACCCAGTACTTC.

This clone was observed at least ten times. V and J are TRBV7-3 and TRBJ2-1; unclear D gene. Germline V gene lookup returns CDR1 SGHTA and CDR2 FQGTGA. V was shortened by 0 bases and J by 6 bases, with 6 bases between the two germline ends. The CDR3 spans 13 residues. CDR3 residues: CASSLTMANEQFF. The CDR3 region has the DNA TGTGCCAGCAGCTTAACCATGGCCAATGAGCAGTTCTTC. Full variable domain (rest looked up from reference TRBV7-3 and TRBJ2-1): GAGVSQTPSNKVTEKGKYVELRCDPISGHTALYWYRQSLGQGPEFLIYFQGTGAADDSGLPNDRFFAVRPEGSVSTLKIQRTERGDSAVYLCASSLTMANEQFFGPGTRLTVL.

This clone was seen only once. The J gene is TRBJ2-1, the V gene TRBV19, with 10 bases fitting TRBD2. Germline CDR1 LNHDA, CDR2 SQIVND (reference sequence). J gave up 8 bases and V 5 bases, and 15 bases lay outside the gene matches. This CDR3 spans 17 amino acids. CDR3 nucleotides: TGTGCCAGTAGTCAGAGGGTGGATTCTAGCGGGAGACATGAGCAGTTCTTC. Translating it yields CASSQRVDSSGRHEQFF.

This clone was detected once. The chain employs TRBV4-2 and TRBJ2-2; 12 nucleotides line up with TRBD2. This CDR3 contains 15 residues. Germline loops: CDR1 LGHNA, CDR2 YNFKEQ. J gave up 8 bases and V 4 bases, and 5 bases lay outside the gene matches. The CDR3 sequence: CASSRLAGDVGELFF. CDR3 nucleotide sequence: TGTGCCAGCAGCCGACTAGCGGGGGATGTGGGGGAGCTGTTTTTT.

The CDR3 region has the DNA TGTGCCAGCAGCCCCGGGACAGGGCTTGAAACTGAAGCTTTCTTT. Residues: CASSPGTGLETEAFF. V gene TRBV7-3 combines with J gene TRBJ1-1, with TRBD1 matching over 9 bases. The trim removed 5 bases at V and 5 bases at J, leaving 9 bases unmatched. The CDR3 loop spans 15 amino acids. Germline V lookup: CDR1 SGHTA, CDR2 FQGTGA.

The chain is built from TRBV5-4 and TRBJ2-7, with D tentatively TRBD2 (7 bases). The CDR3 contains 15 residues. Germline assignment: CDR1 SGHNT and CDR2 YYREEE (reference sequence). Trimming removed 4 bases at V and 1 base at J, with 15 bases between. The CDR3 nucleotides are TGTGCCAGCAGCCCGGCGGGGGCGAGGTCCTACGAGCAGTACTTC. This codes for CASSPAGARSYEQYF. Drawing the rest from reference TRBV5-4 and TRBJ2-7, the complete variable domain is ETGVTQSPTHLIKTRGQQVTLRCSSQSGHNTVSWYQQALGQGPQFIFQYYREEENGRGNFPPRFSGLQFPNYSSELNVNALELDDSALYLCASSPAGARSYEQYFGPGTRLTVT.

V gene TRBV5-6 combines with J gene TRBJ2-2, with a weak D call TRBD1 (6 bases). Germline CDR1 SGHDT, CDR2 YYEEEE. Trimming removed 4 bases from V and 6 bases from J, with 10 bases in between. The CDR3 is 13 amino acids. CDR3 region: CASSIGQPGELFF. In DNA form, the CDR3 reads TGTGCCAGCAGCATCGGACAGCCCGGGGAGCTGTTTTTT.

This chain connects TRBV6-1 to TRBJ2-7; 10 bases are a match to TRBD1. The CDR3 spans 15 residues. Germline V gene lookup returns CDR1 MNHNS and CDR2 SASEGT. Trimming removed 0 bases from V and 4 bases from J; junction bases left unmatched: 3. Here the CDR3 reads CASSEAGTGAYEQYV. CDR3 coding DNA: TGTGCCAGCAGTGAAGCCGGGACAGGGGCTTACGAGCAGTACGTC.

This clone turned up a few times. The V and J genes are TRBV7-9 and TRBJ2-3; 7 bases map to TRBD1. CDR1 SEHNR and CDR2 FQNEAQ come from the germline V gene (reference sequence). V shed 5 bases, J shed 4 bases, and the junction held 6 bases outside the gene matches. The CDR3 has 14 amino acids. The chain's CDR3 is CASSRGQLADTQYF. CDR3 in DNA: TGTGCCAGCAGCCGGGGACAGTTGGCAGATACGCAGTATTTT. Variable domain in full (rest from reference TRBV7-9 and TRBJ2-3): DTGVSQNPRHKITKRGQNVTFRCDPISEHNRLYWYRQTLGQGPEFLTYFQNEAQLEKSRLLSDRFSAERPKGSFSTLEIQRTEQGDSAMYLCASSRGQLADTQYFGPGTRLTVL.

CDR3 in DNA: TGTGCCTGGAGTCCAGGGTCAGGGGCGGGTGGCTACACCTTC. Encoded protein: CAWSPGSGAGGYTF. V gene TRBV30 combines with J gene TRBJ1-2; a possible D gene is TRBD1 (6 bases). V lost 2 bases to trimming and J lost 7 bases, with 17 bases between them. CDR1 is GTSNPN, CDR2 SVGIG, per germline (reference sequence). The CDR3 spans 14 residues.

This clone was seen a few times. V and J are TRBV7-2 and TRBJ2-5, with D perhaps matching TRBD1 (6 bases). V was cut by 1 base and J by 5 bases, with 11 bases left in between. CDR3 length: 14 amino acids. Germline lookup yields CDR1 SGHTA and CDR2 FQGNSA. DNA for the CDR3: TGTGCCAGCAGCTTAGGTTGGCAGGGGGAGACCCAGTACTTC. It codes for CASSLGWQGETQYF.

The chain carries TRBV5-8 and TRBJ2-1; D might be TRBD1 (6 bases). In germline, CDR1 is SGHTS, CDR2 YDEGEE. The CDR3 has 15 residues. V lost 4 bases to trimming and J lost 2 bases, with 13 bases between them. Written as DNA, the CDR3 is TGTGCCAGCAGCCAAGGACAGTCTACCTACAATGAGCAGTTCTTC. Encoded protein: CASSQGQSTYNEQFF.

This clone was detected only once. This chain connects TRBV7-2 to TRBJ2-3; D not certain. CDR1 and CDR2 (germline): SGHTA, FQGNSA. This CDR3 is 15 amino acids long. V was cut by 3 bases and J by 2 bases, with 12 bases left in between. This CDR3 is CASSFGGGYTDTQYF. CDR3 DNA: TGTGCCAGCAGCTTCGGCGGCGGATACACAGATACGCAGTATTTT.

J is TRBJ2-7 and V is TRBV27; D might be TRBD1 (5 bases). V lost 2 bases, J lost 4 bases, and 18 bases lay in between. This CDR3 has 16 residues. Looked up from germline, CDR1 is MNHEY and CDR2 is SMNVEV (reference sequence). The CDR3 bases are TGTGCCAGCAGTTTAAATACCCTAAGGGGAAAGTACGAGCAGTACTTC. Its translation: CASSLNTLRGKYEQYF.